This TCR beta chain comes out of a study of cytomegalovirus exposure and HLA in healthy donors. Germline lookup yields CDR1 MNHEY and CDR2 SVGAGI. The CDR3 covers 15 residues. J was trimmed by 3 bases and V by 2 bases; bases with no gene match: 6. The PCR made use of 60 Vbeta and 13 Jbeta primers. Repertoires were generated with immunoSEQ multiplex PCR, while TCRdb's copy carries only in-frame clones and drops some. The data contain more than 150,000 clones, 65% to 85% of them seen just once; the ten biggest clones take up over 1.5%. Only one count was recorded for this clone. What was sequenced was PBMCs. The chain links TRBV6-5 to TRBJ2-7; TRBD1 matches 8 bases. The TCR was taken from a woman between 18 and 29 years old in good health and CMV-seronegative. The CDR3 nucleotides are TGTGCCAGCAGTTACGAGACAGGGGCGGTCTACGAGCAGTACTTC. Translation: CASSYETGAVYEQYF.